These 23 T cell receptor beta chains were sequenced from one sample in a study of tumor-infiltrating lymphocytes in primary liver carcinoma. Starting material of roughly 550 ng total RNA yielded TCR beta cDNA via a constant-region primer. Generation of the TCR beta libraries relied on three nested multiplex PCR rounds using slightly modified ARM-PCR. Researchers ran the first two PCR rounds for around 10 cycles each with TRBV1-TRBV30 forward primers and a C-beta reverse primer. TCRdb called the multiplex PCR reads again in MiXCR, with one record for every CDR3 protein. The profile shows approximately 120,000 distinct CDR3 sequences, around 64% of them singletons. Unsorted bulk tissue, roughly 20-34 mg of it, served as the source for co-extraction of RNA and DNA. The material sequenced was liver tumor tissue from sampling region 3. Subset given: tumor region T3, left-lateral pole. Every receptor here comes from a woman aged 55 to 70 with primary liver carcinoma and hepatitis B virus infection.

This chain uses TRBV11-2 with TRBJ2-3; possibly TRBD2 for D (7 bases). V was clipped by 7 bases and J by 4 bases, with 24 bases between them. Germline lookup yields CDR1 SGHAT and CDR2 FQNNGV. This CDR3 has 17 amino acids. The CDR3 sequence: CASNIGGLTYTADTQYF. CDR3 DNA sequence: TGTGCCAGCAACATAGGGGGACTAACGTACACGGCAGATACGCAGTATTTT.

The CDR3 sequence: CASSPGTATDTQYF. As DNA, the CDR3 is TGTGCCAGCTCACCAGGGACAGCCACAGATACGCAGTATTTT. This rearrangement joins TRBV18 to TRBJ2-3; 7 nucleotides align to TRBD1. The trim removed 2 bases at V and 2 bases at J, leaving 1 base unmatched. The CDR3 sequence is 14 residues long. Germline V gene sequence: CDR1 KGHSH, CDR2 LQKENI.

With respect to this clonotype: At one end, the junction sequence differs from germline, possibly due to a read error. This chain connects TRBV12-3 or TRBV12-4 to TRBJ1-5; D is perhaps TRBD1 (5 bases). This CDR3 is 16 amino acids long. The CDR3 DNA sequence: TGTGCCAGCAGTTTAGACGGGGAGGCAGGGTCTCAGCGCCAGCATTTT. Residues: CASSLDGEAGSQRQHF.

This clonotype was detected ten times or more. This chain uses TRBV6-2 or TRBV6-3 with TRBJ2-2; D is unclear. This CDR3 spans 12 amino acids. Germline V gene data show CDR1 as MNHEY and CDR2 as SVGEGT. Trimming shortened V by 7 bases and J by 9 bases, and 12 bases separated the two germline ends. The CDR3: CASTEGYRELFF. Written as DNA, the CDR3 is TGTGCCAGCACCGAAGGGTACCGGGAGCTGTTTTTT.

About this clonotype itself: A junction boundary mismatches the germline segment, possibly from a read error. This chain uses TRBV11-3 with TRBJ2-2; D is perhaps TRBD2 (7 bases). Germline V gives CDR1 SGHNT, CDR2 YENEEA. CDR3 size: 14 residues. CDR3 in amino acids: CASSLRGAAGELLF. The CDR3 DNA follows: TGTGCCAGCAGCTTACGGGGGGCTGCCGGGGAGCTGCTCTTT.

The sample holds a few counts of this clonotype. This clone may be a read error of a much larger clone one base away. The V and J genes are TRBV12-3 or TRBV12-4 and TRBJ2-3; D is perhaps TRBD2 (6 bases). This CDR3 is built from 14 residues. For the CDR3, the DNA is TGTGCCAGCAGTTTATCCGGGAGTGAAGATACGCGGTATTTT. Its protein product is CASSLSGSEDTRYF.

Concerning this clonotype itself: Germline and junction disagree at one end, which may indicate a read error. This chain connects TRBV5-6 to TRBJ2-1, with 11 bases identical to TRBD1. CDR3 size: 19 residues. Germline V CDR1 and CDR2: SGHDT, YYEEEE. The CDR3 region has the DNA TGTGCCAACAGCTCGGTTGCGGACAGGGGGCGGAAAGTCTACAATGAGCAGTTCTTC. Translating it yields CANSSVADRGRKVYNEQFF.

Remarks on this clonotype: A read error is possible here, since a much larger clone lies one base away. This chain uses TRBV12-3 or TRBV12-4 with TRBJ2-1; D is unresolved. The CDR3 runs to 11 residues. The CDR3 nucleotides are TGTGCCGGCAGTTTATCTCGAGAGCAGTTCTTC. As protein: CAGSLSREQFF.

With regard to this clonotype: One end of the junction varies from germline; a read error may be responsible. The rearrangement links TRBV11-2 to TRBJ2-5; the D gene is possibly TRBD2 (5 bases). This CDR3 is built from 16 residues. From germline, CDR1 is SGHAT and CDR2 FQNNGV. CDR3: CASSLWLAEYQETQHF. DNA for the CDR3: TGTGCCAGCAGCTTATGGCTAGCAGAGTACCAAGAGACCCAGCATTTC.

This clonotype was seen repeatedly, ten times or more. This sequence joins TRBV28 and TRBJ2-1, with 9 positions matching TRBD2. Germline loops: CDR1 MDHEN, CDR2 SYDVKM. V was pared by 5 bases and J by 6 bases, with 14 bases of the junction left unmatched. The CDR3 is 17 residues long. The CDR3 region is CASSPMGGGRGSNEQFF. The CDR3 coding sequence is TGTGCCAGCAGTCCGATGGGGGGCGGGAGGGGTAGCAATGAGCAGTTCTTC.

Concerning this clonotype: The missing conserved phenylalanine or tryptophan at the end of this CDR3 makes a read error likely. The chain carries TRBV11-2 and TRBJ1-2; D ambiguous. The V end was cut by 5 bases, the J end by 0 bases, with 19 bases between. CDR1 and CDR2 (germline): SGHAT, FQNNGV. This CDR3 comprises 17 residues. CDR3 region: CASSRGLAETSNYGYTS. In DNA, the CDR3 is TGTGCCAGCAGCCGAGGTTTGGCAGAAACTTCTAACTATGGCTACACCTCA.

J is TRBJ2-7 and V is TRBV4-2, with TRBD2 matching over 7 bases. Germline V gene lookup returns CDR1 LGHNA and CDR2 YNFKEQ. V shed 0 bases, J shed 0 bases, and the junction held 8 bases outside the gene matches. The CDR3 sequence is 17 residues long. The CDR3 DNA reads TGTGCCAGCAGCCAAGATTGGGGCGGGAGTGTCTCCTACGAGCAGTACTTC. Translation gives CASSQDWGGSVSYEQYF.

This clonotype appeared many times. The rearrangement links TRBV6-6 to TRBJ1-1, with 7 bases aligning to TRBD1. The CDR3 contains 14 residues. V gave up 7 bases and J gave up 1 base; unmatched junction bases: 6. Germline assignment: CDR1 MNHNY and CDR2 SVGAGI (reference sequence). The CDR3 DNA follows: TGTGCCAGCACCAGGGGACAGACGAACACTGAAGCTTTCTTT. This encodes CASTRGQTNTEAFF.

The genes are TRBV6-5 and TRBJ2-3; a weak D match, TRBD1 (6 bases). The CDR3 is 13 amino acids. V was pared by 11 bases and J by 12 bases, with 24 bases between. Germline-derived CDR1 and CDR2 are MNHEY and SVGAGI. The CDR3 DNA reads TGTGCCGGCATTCACTCGGGTCGGGACACTCAGTATTTT. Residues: CAGIHSGRDTQYF.

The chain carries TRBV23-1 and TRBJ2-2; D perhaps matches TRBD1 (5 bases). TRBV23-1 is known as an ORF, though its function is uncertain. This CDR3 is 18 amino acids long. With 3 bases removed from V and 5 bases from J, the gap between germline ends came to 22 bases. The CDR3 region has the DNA TGCGCCAGCAGTCACTACCCTCGTTGGGGCTGGTATACCGGGGAGCTGTTTTTT. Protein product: CASSHYPRWGWYTGELFF.

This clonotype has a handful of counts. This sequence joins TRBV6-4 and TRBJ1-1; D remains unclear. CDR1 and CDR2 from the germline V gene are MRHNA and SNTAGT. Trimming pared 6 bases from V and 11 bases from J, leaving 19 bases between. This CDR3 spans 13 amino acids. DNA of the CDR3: TGTGCCAGCAGCGTCTCTATTACGGAAAGGGCTTTCTTT. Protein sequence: CASSVSITERAFF.

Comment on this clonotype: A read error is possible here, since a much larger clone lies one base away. The DNA for the CDR3 is TGTGCCAGCAGCCCTAACGGCGAGCAGTACTTC. Translation: CASSPNGEQYF. The chain links TRBV7-9 to TRBJ2-7; D not certain. CDR1 and CDR2 from the germline V gene are SEHNR and FQNEAQ (reference sequence). The CDR3 length is 11 residues. V lost 5 bases, J lost 6 bases, and 8 bases lay in between.

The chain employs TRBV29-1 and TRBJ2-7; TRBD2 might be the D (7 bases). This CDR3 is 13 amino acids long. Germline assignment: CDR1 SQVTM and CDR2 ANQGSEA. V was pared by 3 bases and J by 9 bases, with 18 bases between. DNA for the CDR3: TGCAGCGTTGAGGGGGGGCTAACGGACGGGCAGTACTTC. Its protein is CSVEGGLTDGQYF.

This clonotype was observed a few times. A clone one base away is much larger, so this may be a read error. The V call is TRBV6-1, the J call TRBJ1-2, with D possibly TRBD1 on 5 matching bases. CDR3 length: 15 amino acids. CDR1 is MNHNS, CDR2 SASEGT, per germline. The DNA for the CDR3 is TGTGCCAACAGTGAAGTGGGGGAAACCCCCTATGGCTACACCTTC. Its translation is CANSEVGETPYGYTF.

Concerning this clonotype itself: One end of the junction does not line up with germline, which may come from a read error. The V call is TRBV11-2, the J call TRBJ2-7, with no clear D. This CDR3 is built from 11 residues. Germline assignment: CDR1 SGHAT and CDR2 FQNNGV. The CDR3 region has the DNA TGTGCCAGCAGCCTAGTAGACGAGCAGAACTTC. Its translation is CASSLVDEQNF.

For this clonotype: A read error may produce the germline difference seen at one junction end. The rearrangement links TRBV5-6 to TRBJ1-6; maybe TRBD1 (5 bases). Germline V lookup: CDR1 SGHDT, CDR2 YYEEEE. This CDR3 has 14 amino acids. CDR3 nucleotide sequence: TGTGCCAGCAGCTGGGGGATAGAGGTTTCACCGCTCCACTTT. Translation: CASSWGIEVSPLHF. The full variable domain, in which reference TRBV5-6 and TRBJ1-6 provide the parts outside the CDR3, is DAGVTQSPTHLIKTRGQQVTLRCSPKSGHDTVSWYQQALGQGPQFIFQYYEEEERQRGNFPDRFSGHQFPNYSSELNVNALLLGDSALYLCASSWGIEVSPLHFGNGTRLTVT.

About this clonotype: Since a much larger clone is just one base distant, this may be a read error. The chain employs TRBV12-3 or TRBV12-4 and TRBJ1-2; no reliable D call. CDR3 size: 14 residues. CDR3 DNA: TGTGCCAGCAGGGCGCGGGGAGCCGTCTATGGCTGCACCTTC. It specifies CASRARGAVYGCTF.

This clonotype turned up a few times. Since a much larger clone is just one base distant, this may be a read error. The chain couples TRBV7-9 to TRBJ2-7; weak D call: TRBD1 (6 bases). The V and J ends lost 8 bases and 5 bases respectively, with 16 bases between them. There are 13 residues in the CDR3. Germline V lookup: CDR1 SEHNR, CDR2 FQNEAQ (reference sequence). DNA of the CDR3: TGTGCCAGCTCCTGGGGCAGGGGCAACGAGCAGTACTTC. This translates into CASSWGRGNEQYF.